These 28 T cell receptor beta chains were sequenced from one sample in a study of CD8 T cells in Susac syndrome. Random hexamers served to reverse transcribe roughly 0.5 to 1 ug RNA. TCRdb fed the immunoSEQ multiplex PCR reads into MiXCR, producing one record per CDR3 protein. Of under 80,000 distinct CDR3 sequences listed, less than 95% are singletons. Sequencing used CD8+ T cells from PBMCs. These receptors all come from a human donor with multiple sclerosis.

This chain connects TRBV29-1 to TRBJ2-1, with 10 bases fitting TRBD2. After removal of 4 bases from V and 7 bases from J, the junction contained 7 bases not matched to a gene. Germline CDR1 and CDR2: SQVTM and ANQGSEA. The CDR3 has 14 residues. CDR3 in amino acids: CSVGVAGGGNEQFF. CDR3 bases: TGCAGCGTTGGAGTAGCGGGAGGCGGTAATGAGCAGTTCTTC.

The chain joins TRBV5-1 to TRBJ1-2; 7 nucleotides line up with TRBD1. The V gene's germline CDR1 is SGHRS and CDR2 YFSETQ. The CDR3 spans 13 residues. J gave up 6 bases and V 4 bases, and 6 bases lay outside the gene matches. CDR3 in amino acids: CASSLNGQDGYTF. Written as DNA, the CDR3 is TGCGCCAGCAGCCTTAATGGACAGGATGGCTACACCTTC.

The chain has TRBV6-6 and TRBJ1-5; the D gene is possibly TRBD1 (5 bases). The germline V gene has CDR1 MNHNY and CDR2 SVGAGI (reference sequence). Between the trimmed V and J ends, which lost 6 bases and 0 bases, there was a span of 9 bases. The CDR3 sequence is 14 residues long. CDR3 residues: CASRGTDSNQPQHF. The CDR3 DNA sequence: TGTGCCAGCAGGGGGACGGATAGCAATCAGCCCCAGCATTTT.

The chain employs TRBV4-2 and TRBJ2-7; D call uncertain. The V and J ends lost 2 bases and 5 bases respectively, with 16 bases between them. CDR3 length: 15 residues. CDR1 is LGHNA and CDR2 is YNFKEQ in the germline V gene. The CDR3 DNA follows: TGTGCCAGCAGCCAAAATGCCGGGCCAAGGGACGAGCAGTACTTC. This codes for CASSQNAGPRDEQYF.

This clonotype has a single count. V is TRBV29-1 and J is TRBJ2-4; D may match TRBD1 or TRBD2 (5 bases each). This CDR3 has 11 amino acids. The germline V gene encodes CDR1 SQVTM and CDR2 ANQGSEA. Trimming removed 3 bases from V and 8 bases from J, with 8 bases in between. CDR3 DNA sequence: TGCAGCGTTGATATGGGACACATTCAGTACTTC. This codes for CSVDMGHIQYF.

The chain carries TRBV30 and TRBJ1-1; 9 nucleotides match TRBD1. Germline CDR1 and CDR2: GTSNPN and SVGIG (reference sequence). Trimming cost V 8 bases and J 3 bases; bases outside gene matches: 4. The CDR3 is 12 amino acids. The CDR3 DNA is TGTGCCGGGACAGGGTGGGACACTGAAGCTTTCTTT. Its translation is CAGTGWDTEAFF. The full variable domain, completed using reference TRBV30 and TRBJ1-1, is SQTIHQWPATLVQPVGSPLSLECTVEGTSNPNLYWYRQAAGRGLQLLFYSVGIGQISSEVPQNLSASRPQDRQFILSSKKLLLSDSGFYLCAGTGWDTEAFFGQGTRLTVV.

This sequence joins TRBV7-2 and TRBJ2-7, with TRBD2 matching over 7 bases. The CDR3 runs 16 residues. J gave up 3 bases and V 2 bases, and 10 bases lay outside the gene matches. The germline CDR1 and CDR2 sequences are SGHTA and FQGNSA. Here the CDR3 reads CASSLSIRGRNYEQYF. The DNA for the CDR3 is TGTGCCAGCAGCTTATCTATCCGCGGGAGAAACTACGAGCAGTACTTC.

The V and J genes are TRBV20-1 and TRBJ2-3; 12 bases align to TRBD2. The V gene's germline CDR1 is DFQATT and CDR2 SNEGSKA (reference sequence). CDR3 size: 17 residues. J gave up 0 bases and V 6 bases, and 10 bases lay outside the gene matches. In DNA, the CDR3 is TGCAGTGCCCCGACTAGCGGGAGAGAAACTAGCACAGATACGCAGTATTTT. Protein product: CSAPTSGRETSTDTQYF.

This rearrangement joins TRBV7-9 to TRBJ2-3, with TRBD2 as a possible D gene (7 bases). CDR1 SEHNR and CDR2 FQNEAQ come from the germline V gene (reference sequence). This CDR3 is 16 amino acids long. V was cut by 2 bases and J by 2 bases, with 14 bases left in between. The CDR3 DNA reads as TGTGCCAGCAGCTTATCGGGGGGCAGGACCACAGATACGCAGTATTTT. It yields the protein CASSLSGGRTTDTQYF.

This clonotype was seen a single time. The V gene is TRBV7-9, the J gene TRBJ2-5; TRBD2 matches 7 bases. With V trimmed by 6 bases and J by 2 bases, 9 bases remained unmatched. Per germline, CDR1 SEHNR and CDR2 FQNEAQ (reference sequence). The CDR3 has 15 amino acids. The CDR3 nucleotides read TGTGCCAGCAGTTTACCAGCGGGACCACAAGAGACCCAGTACTTC. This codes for CASSLPAGPQETQYF.

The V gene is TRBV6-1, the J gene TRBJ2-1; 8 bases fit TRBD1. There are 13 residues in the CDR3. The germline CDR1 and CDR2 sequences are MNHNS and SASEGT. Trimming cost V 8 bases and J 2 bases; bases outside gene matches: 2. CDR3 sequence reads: CASGDRPYNEQFF. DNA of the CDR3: TGTGCCAGCGGGGACAGGCCCTACAATGAGCAGTTCTTC.

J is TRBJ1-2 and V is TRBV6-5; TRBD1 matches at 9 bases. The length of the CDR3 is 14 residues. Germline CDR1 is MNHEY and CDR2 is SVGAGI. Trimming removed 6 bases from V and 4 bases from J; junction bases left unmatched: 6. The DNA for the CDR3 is TGTGCCAGCAGGGCCGGGACAGGGCCCTATGGCTACACCTTC. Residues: CASRAGTGPYGYTF.

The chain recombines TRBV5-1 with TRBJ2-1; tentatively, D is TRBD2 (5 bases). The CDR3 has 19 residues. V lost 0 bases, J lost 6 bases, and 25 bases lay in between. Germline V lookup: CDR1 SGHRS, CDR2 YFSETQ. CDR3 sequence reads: CASSLAILGLAGSINEQFF. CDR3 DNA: TGCGCCAGCAGCTTGGCGATTCTTGGGCTAGCAGGTTCTATCAATGAGCAGTTCTTC.

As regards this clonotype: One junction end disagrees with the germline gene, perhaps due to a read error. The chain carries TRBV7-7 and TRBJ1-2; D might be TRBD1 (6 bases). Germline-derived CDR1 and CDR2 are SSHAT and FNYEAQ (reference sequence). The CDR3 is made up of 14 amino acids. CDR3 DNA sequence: TGTGCTAGCAGCTTTCATCGTCAGGGGTATGGCTACACCTTC. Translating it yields CASSFHRQGYGYTF.

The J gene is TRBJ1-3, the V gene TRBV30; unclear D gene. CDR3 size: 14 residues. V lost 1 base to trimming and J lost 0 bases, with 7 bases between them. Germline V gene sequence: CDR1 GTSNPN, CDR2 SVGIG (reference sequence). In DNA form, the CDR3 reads TGTGCCTGGAGTGGTTCTAGCTCTGGAAACACCATATATTTT. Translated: CAWSGSSSGNTIYF.

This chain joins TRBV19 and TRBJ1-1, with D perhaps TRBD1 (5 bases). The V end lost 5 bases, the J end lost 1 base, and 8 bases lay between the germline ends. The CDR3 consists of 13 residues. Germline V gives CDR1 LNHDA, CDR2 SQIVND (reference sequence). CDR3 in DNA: TGTGCCAGTAGTGCTGGGACGAACACTGAAGCTTTCTTT. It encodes CASSAGTNTEAFF.

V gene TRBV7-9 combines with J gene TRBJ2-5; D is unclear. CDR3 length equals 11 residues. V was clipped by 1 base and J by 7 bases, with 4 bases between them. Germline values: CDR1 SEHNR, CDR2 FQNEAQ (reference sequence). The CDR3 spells CASSLDGTQYF. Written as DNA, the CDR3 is TGTGCCAGCAGCTTAGACGGGACCCAGTACTTC. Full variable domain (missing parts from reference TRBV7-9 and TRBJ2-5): DTGVSQNPRHKITKRGQNVTFRCDPISEHNRLYWYRQTLGQGPEFLTYFQNEAQLEKSRLLSDRFSAERPKGSFSTLEIQRTEQGDSAMYLCASSLDGTQYFGPGTRLLVL.

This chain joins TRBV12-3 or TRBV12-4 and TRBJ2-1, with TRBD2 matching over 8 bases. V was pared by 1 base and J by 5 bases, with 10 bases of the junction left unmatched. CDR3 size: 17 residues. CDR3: CASSLGSGGRWNNEQFF. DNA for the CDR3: TGTGCCAGCAGTTTAGGATCGGGGGGGCGCTGGAACAATGAGCAGTTCTTC.

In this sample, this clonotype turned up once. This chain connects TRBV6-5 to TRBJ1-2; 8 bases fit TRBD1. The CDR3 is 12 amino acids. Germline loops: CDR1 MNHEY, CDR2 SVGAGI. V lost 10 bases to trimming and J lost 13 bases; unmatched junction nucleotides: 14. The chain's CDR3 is CAIGQGLSTSTF. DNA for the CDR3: TGTGCCATAGGACAGGGCCTATCCACAAGCACCTTC.

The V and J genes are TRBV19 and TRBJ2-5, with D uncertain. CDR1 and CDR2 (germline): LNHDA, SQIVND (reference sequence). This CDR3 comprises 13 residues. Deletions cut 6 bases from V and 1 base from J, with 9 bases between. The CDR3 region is CASSKVGQETQYF. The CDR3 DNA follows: TGTGCCAGTAGCAAGGTCGGCCAAGAGACCCAGTACTTC.

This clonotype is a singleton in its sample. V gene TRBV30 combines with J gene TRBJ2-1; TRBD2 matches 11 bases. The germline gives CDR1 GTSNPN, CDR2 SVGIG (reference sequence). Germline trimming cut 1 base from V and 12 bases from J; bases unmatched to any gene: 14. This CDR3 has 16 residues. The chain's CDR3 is CAWSGVAGGPSIRQFF. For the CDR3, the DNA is TGTGCCTGGAGTGGGGTAGCGGGGGGGCCATCGATAAGGCAGTTCTTC.

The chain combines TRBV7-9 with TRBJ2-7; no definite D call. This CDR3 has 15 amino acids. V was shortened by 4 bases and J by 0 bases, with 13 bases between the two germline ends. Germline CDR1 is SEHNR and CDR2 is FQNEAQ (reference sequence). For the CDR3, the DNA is TGTGCCAGCAGCTCGAGGACCGAGAGCTCCTACGAGCAGTACTTC. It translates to CASSSRTESSYEQYF.

The CDR3 DNA follows: TGCAGCTCTCGGGGAGGGGAGGACACTGAAGCTTTCTTT. Translation gives CSSRGGEDTEAFF. The V gene is TRBV29-1, the J gene TRBJ1-1; a possible D gene is TRBD1 (5 bases). Looked up from germline, CDR1 is SQVTM and CDR2 is ANQGSEA. Trimming took off 8 bases at V and 3 bases at J, with 16 bases between the two ends. The CDR3 contains 13 residues.

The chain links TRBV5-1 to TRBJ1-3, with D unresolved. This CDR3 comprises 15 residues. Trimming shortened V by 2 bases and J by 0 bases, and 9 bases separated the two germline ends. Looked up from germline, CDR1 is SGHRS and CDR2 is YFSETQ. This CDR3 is CASSLGTYSGNTIYF. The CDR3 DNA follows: TGCGCCAGCAGCTTAGGTACCTACTCTGGAAACACCATATATTTT.

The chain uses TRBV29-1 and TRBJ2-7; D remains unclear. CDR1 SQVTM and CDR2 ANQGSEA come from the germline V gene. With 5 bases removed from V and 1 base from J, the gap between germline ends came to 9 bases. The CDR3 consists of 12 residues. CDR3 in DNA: TGCAGCGTTCCAGGATCGTCCTACGAGCAGTACTTC. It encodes CSVPGSSYEQYF.

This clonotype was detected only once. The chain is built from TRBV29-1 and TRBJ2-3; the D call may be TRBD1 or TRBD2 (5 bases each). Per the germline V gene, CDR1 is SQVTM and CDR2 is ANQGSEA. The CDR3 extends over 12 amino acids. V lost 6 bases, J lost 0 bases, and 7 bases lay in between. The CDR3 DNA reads TGCAGCGTGGGGGAGAGCACAGATACGCAGTATTTT. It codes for CSVGESTDTQYF.

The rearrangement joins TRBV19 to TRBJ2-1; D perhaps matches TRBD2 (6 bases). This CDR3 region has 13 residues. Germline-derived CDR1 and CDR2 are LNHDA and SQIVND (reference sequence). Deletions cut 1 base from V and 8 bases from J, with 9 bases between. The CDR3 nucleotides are TGTGCCAGTAGTATAGGGGCTAGCGATGAGCAGTTCTTC. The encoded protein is CASSIGASDEQFF.

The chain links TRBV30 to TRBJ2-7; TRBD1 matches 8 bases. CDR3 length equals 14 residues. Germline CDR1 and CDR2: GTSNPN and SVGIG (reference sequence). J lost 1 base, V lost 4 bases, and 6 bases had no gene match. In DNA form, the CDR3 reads TGTGCCTGGAAGGACAGGGACGTATCCTACGAGCAGTACTTC. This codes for CAWKDRDVSYEQYF.